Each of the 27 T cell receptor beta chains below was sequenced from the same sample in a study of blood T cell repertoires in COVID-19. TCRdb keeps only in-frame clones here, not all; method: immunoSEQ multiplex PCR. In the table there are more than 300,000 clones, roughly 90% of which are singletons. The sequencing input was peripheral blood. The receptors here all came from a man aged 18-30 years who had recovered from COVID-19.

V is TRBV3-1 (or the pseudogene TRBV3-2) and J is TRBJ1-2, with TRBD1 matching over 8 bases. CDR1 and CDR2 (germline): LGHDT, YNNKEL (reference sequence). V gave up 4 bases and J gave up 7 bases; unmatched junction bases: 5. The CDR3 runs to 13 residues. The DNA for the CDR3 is TGTGCCAGCAGCCCCCAGGGGGCAAGTGGCTACACCTTC. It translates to CASSPQGASGYTF.

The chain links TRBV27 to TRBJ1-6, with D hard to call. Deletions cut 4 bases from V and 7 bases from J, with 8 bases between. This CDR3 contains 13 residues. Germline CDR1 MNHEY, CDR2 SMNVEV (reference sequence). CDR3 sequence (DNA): TGTGCCAGCAGTTCAGCGTGGAATTCACCCCTCCACTTT. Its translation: CASSSAWNSPLHF.

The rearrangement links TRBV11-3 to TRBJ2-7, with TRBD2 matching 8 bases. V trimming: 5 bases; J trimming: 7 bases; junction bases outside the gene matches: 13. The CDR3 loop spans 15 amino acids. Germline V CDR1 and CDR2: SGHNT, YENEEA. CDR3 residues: CASSEAQREGQEQYF. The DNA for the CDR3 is TGTGCCAGCAGCGAAGCCCAACGGGAGGGCCAAGAGCAGTACTTC.

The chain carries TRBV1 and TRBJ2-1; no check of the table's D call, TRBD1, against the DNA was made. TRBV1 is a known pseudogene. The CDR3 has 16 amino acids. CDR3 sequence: CTSSPSGTGKGNEQFF. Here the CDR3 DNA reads TGCACCAGCAGCCCTTCTGGGACAGGGAAGGGCAATGAGCAGTTCTTC.

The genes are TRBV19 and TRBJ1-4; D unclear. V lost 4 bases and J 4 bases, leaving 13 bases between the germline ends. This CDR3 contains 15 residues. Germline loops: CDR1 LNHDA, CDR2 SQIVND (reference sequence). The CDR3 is CASSTWHVNNEKLFF. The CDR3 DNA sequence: TGTGCCAGTAGTACATGGCACGTGAATAATGAAAAACTGTTTTTT.

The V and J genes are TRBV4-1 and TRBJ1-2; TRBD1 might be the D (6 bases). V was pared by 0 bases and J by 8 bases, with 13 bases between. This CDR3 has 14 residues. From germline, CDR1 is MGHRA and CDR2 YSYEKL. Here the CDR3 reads CASSQDLGGAGYTF. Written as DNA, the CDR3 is TGCGCCAGCAGCCAAGATCTTGGGGGCGCGGGCTACACCTTC.

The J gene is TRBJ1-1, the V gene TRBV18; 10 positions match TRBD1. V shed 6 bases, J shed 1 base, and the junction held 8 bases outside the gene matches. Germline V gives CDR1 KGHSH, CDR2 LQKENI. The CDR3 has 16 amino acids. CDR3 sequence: CASSLTGTGENTEAFF. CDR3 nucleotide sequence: TGTGCCAGCTCGCTAACCGGGACAGGGGAGAACACTGAAGCTTTCTTT.

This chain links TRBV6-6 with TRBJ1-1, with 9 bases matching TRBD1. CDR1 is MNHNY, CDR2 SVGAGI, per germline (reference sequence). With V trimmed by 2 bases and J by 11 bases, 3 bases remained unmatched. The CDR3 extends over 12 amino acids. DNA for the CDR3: TGTGCCAGCAGTTACGGGGACAGGGCGGCTTTCTTT. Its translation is CASSYGDRAAFF.

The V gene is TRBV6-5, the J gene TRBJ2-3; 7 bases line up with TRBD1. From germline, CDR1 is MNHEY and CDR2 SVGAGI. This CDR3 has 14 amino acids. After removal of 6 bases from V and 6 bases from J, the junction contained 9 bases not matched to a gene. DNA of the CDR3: TGTGCCAGCAGAAGGGGCAGGGGGTCTGATACGCAGTATTTT. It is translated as CASRRGRGSDTQYF.

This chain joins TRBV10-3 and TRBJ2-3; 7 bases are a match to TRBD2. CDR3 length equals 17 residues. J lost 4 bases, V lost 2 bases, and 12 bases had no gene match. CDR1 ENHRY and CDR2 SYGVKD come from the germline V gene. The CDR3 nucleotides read TGTGCCATCAGTGAGAGGGGCGGGACTACCCCCGCAGATACGCAGTATTTT. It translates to CAISERGGTTPADTQYF.

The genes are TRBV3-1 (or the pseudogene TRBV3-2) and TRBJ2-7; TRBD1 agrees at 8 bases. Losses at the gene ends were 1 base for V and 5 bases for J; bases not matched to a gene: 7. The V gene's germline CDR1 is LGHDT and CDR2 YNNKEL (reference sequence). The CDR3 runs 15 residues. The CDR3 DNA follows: TGTGCCAGCAGCCAAGCAGGGGGCGCCGGTGACGAGCAGTACTTC. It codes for CASSQAGGAGDEQYF.

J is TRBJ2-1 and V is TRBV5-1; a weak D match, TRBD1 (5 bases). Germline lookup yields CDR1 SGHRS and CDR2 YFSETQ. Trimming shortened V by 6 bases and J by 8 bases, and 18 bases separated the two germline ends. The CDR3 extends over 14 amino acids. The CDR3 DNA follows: TGCGCCAGCAACCCATCAACAGGTCTGGATGAGCAGTTCTTC. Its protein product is CASNPSTGLDEQFF.

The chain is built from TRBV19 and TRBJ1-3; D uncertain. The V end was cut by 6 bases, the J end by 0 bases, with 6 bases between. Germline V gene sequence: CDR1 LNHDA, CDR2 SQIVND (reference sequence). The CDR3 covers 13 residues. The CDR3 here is CASSRISGNTIYF. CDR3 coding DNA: TGTGCCAGTAGCAGAATCTCTGGAAACACCATATATTTT.

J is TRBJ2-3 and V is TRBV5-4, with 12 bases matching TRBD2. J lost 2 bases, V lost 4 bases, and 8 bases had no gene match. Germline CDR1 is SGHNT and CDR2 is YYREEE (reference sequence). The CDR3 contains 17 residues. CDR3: CASSPQTSGSFTDTQYF. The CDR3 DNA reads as TGTGCCAGCAGCCCGCAGACTAGCGGGAGTTTCACAGATACGCAGTATTTT.

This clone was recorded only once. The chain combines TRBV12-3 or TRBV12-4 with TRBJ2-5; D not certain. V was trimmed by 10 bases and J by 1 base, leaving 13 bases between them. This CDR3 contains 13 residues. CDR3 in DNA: TGTGCCACCCAGACTTCGGGCCAAGAGACCCAGTACTTC. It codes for CATQTSGQETQYF.

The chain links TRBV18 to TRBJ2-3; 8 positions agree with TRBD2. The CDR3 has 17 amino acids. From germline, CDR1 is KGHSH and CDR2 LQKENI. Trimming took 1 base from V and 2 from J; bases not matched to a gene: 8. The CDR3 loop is CASSPLESGGNTDTQYF. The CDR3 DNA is TGTGCCAGCTCACCACTTGAAAGCGGGGGAAACACAGATACGCAGTATTTT.

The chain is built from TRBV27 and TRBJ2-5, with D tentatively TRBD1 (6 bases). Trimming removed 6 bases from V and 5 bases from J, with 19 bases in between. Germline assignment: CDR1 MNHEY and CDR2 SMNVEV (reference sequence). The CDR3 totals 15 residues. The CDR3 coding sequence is TGTGCCAGCAGGGAATCCGGGACACCCGAGGAGACCCAGTACTTC. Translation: CASRESGTPEETQYF.

CDR3 sequence: CASDTPFPEQFF. CDR3 coding DNA: TGTGCCAGTGACACCCCTTTTCCGGAGCAGTTCTTC. This rearrangement joins TRBV2 to TRBJ2-1; D not certain. The CDR3 extends over 12 amino acids. V lost 9 bases, J lost 10 bases, and 16 bases lay in between. Germline V gives CDR1 SNHLY, CDR2 FYNNEI.

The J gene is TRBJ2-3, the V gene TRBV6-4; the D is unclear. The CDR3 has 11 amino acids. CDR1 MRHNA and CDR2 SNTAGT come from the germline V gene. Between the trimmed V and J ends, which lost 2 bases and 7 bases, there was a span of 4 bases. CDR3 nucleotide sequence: TGTGCCAGCAGTGACAGCTATACGCAGTATTTT. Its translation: CASSDSYTQYF.

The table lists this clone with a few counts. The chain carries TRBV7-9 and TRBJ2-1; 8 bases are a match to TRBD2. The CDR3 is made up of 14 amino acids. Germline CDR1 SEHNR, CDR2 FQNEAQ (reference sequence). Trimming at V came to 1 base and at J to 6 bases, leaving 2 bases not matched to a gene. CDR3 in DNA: TGTGCCAGCAGCTTAGGGACTAGCTTCAATGAGCAGTTCTTC. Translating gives CASSLGTSFNEQFF.

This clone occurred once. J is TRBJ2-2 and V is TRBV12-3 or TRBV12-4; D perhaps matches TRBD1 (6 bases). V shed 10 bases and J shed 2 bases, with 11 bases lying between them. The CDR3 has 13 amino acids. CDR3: CATQGYNTGELFF. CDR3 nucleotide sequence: TGTGCCACCCAGGGGTATAACACCGGGGAGCTGTTTTTT.

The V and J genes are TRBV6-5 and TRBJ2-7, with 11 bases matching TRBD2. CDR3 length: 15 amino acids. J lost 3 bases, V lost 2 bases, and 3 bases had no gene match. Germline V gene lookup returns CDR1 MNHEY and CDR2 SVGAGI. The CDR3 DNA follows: TGTGCCAGCAGTTACCCGCTAGCGGGAGGCTACGAGCAGTACTTC. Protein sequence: CASSYPLAGGYEQYF.

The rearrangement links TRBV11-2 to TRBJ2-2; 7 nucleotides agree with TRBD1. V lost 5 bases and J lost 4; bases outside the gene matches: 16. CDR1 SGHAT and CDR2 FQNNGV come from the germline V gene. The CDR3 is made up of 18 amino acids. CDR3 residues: CASSPRSTRTGSTGELFF. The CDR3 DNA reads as TGTGCCAGCAGCCCGCGTTCGACCAGGACAGGTTCCACCGGGGAGCTGTTTTTT.

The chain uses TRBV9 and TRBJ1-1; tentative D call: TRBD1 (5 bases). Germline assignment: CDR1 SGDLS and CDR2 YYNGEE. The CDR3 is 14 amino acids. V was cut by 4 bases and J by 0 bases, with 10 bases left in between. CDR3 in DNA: TGTGCCAGCAGCCCCGGGGGTATGAACACTGAAGCTTTCTTT. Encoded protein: CASSPGGMNTEAFF.

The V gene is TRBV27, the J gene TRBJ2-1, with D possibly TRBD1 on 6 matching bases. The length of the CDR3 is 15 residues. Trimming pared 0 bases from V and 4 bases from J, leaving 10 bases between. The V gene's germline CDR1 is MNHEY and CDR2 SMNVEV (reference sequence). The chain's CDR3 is CASSLSAGVYNEQFF. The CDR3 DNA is TGTGCCAGCAGTTTATCTGCAGGGGTATACAATGAGCAGTTCTTC.

CDR3 sequence: CASSLDQGVGYTF. CDR3 bases: TGTGCCAGCAGCTTAGATCAGGGTGTCGGCTACACCTTC. The chain joins TRBV11-3 to TRBJ1-2; possibly TRBD1 for D (5 bases). The CDR3 totals 13 residues. Germline CDR1 reads SGHNT; CDR2 reads YENEEA. Trimming pared 0 bases from V and 8 bases from J, leaving 10 bases between.

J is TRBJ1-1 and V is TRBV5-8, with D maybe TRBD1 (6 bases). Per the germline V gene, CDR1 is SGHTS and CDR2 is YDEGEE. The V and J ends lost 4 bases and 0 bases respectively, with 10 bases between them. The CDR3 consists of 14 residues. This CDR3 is CASSHRTVNTEAFF. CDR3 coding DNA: TGTGCCAGCAGCCACCGGACAGTGAACACTGAAGCTTTCTTT.